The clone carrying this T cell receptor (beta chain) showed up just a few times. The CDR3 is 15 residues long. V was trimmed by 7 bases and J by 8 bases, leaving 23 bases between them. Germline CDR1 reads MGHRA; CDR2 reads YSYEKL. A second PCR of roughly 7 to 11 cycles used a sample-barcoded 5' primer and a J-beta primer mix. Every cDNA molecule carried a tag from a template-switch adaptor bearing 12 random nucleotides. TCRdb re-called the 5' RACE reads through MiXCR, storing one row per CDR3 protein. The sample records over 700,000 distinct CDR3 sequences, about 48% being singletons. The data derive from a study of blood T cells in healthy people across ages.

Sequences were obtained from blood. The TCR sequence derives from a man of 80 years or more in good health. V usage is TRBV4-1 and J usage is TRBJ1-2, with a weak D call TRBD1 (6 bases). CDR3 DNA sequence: TGCGCCAGCATGGAGGCTGACAGGCATGGATGGGGCTACACCTTC. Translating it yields CASMEADRHGWGYTF.